In this sample, the clone carrying this T cell receptor beta chain turned up many times. Its antigen is not known. The data were taken from a study of breast tumors, draining lymph nodes, adjacent tissues. The lymph nodes were axillary draining lymph nodes from breast cancer patients. Study-wide findings and caveats: Tumors had less TCR diversity than lymph nodes, more than nontumor tissue. Findings are consistent with lymph node origin and intratumoral expansion of most tumor T cells. Data only fit, rather than demonstrated, lymph node origin of most tumor T cells.

TCRdb reprocessed the multiplex PCR reads via MiXCR and lists one record per CDR3 protein. The sample has about 200,000 distinct CDR3 sequences; less than 35% are singletons. The CDR3 has 14 residues. Trimming shortened V by 1 base and J by 3 bases, and 10 bases separated the two germline ends. Germline assignment: CDR1 LGHDT and CDR2 YNNKEL (reference sequence). Sequenced material: axillary lymph node tissue. The source is a female donor with breast cancer. Some clones in this sample may be carry-over from other donors' samples. The chain uses TRBV3-1 and TRBJ2-7, with TRBD2 as a possible D gene (6 bases). In nucleotides, the CDR3 is TGTGCCAGCAGCCAAGGACTAGAGCTCTACGAGCAGTACTTC. Translating gives CASSQGLELYEQYF.